The text below deals with one T cell receptor (beta chain). The CDR3 contains 16 residues. Per germline, CDR1 SGHRS and CDR2 YFSETQ. The V gene lost 4 bases and the J gene lost 3 bases, with 17 bases spanning the gap. The source of the sample is a study of blood T cell repertoires in COVID-19. About the research overall: Sample material is recorded as cDNA or gDNA derived from T cells, B-cell-depleted T cells, or PBMCs.

In the authors' methods: Amplifying reference gene primers gave estimates of nucleated cell counts. The method was immunoSEQ multiplex PCR; TCRdb's version includes in-frame clones alone and lacks a portion of them. Clonal size and the V and J genes are those of that table, whereas D and trimming came from the DNA. The profile shows roughly 370,000 clones, around nine tenths of them singletons. This receptor was taken from a woman between 50 and 59 years old who had recovered from COVID-19. V usage is TRBV5-1 and J usage is TRBJ1-3; tentative D call: TRBD1 (5 bases). The sample comprised PBMCs or T cells enriched from blood (not recorded which). CDR3: CASSPVGRGYGNTIYF. The CDR3 coding sequence is TGCGCCAGCAGCCCTGTCGGGAGGGGATATGGAAACACCATATATTTT.